This entry concerns a single T cell receptor (beta chain). Its antigen is unknown. There are 15 residues in the CDR3. Germline CDR1 and CDR2: SGHRS and YFSETQ. Unmatched junction bases numbered 10, after V lost 3 bases and J lost 9 bases. These data come from a study of blood T cells in healthy people across ages. Broader study findings: The study could not conclusively compare naive and antigen-experienced cells, given its unsorted PBMCs.

For the second PCR, which ran for about 6 to 12 cycles, a sample-barcoded 5' primer and a J-beta primer mix were used. With 12 random nucleotides, a template-switch adaptor tagged each individual cDNA molecule. The yield of each sample was at least 2.5 million CDR3-containing paired-end reads. Via MiXCR, TCRdb re-called the 5' RACE reads, giving one row per CDR3 protein. The data show approximately 700,000 distinct CDR3 sequences, 32% seen once. The donors, all healthy, were Caucasians living in Russia, aged about 6 to 95. Sequenced material: blood. The sequence was obtained from a woman of 80 years or more in good health. J is TRBJ1-2 and V is TRBV5-1, with 11 bases identical to TRBD1. CDR3 in DNA: TGCGCCAGCAGCTCAAAACGGACAGGGGGCGATAGCTACACCTTC. It specifies CASSSKRTGGDSYTF. The full variable domain, in which reference TRBV5-1 and TRBJ1-2 provide the parts outside the CDR3, is KAGVTQTPRYLIKTRGQQVTLSCSPISGHRSVSWYQQTPGQGLQFLFEYFSETQRNKGNFPGRFSGRQFSNSRSEMNVSTLELGDSALYLCASSSKRTGGDSYTFGSGTRLTVV.